This T cell receptor (beta chain) was sequenced during a study of control samples from healthy donors and cancer patients. Sequencing used immunoSEQ multiplex PCR; TCRdb keeps in-frame clones, though not all of them. The table shows some 160,000 clones, with just under 95% occurring only once. Germline-derived CDR1 and CDR2 are LNHDA and SQIVND (reference sequence). The CDR3 totals 10 residues. With 7 bases removed from V and 6 bases from J, the gap between germline ends came to 6 bases. The chain links TRBV19 to TRBJ1-1; no reliable D call. The sequenced material came from blood. The TCR sequence derives from a woman between 40 and 50 years old in good health. CDR3 bases: TGTGCCAGTAAAGACCCTGAAGCTTTCTTT. Its protein is CASKDPEAFF.